These 4 T cell receptor beta chains were sequenced from one sample in a study of PD-1 blockade in classical Hodgkin lymphoma. This table comes from immunoSEQ multiplex PCR, and its TCRdb copy is limited to in-frame clones, with some not included. The table has 35,000 to 45,000 clones, approximately 70% seen once. All patients experienced relapse after autologous stem cell transplantation, and brentuximab vedotin exposure was variable. The sample was peripheral blood mononuclear cells (PBMCs), taken at baseline. These receptors originate from a human donor with classical Hodgkin lymphoma.

The V gene is TRBV7-2, the J gene TRBJ1-2; D gene uncertain. The CDR3 sequence is 16 residues long. Per germline, CDR1 SGHTA and CDR2 FQGNSA. Trimming removed 5 bases from V and 6 bases from J, with 22 bases in between. The CDR3 loop is CASSPAIGYEAHGYTF. The CDR3 DNA follows: TGTGCCAGCAGCCCGGCGATCGGATACGAGGCGCATGGCTACACCTTC.

This rearrangement joins TRBV7-8 to TRBJ2-7, with D perhaps TRBD1 (6 bases). CDR3 length: 13 amino acids. Per germline, CDR1 SGHVS and CDR2 FQNEAQ. V lost 5 bases, J lost 7 bases, and 15 bases lay in between. As DNA, the CDR3 is TGTGCCAGCAGCCGTCAGGGGTCTGGTGAGCAGTACTTC. Translating gives CASSRQGSGEQYF.

V gene TRBV19 combines with J gene TRBJ1-1; no definite D call. The CDR3 has 11 amino acids. The germline CDR1 and CDR2 sequences are LNHDA and SQIVND (reference sequence). V lost 4 bases and J lost 6, with 6 bases in between. CDR3 region: CASSKGSEAFF. The CDR3 coding sequence is TGTGCCAGTAGTAAGGGCTCTGAAGCTTTCTTT.

V usage is TRBV7-8 and J usage is TRBJ2-1; 7 bases are shared with TRBD1. The CDR3 sequence is 15 residues long. The germline V gene has CDR1 SGHVS and CDR2 FQNEAQ. V shed 5 bases, J shed 1 base, and the junction held 5 bases outside the gene matches. The CDR3, as DNA: TGTGCCAGCAGCGCCCCCAGGGGGTCCTACAATGAGCAGTTCTTC. Amino acid sequence: CASSAPRGSYNEQFF.